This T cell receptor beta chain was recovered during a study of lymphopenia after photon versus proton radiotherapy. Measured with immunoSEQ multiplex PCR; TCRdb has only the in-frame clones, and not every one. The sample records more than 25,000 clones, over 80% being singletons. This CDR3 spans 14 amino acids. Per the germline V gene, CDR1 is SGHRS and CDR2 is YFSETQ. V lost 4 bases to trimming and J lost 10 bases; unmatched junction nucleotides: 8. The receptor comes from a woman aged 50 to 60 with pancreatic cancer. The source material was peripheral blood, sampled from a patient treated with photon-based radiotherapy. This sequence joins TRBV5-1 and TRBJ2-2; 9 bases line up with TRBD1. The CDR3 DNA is TGCGCCAGCAGCCAGGGGACAGGGCAGGAGGAGCTGTTTTTT. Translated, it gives CASSQGTGQEELFF. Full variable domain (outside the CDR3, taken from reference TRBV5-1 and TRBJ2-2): KAGVTQTPRYLIKTRGQQVTLSCSPISGHRSVSWYQQTPGQGLQFLFEYFSETQRNKGNFPGRFSGRQFSNSRSEMNVSTLELGDSALYLCASSQGTGQEELFFGEGSRLTVL.